The rows below give T cell receptor beta chains drawn from one sample of a study of control samples from healthy donors and cancer patients. The protocol was immunoSEQ multiplex PCR, while the TCRdb copy is restricted to in-frame clones and leaves out a portion. Among under 85,000 clones listed, 75% to 85% were seen once. Material for sequencing was PBMCs. The receptors shown here come from a man in his fifties or sixties with head and neck cancer. CDR3s include the opening cysteine and the closing phenylalanine or tryptophan. The order of the fields is clone size, D gene, V gene, J gene, CDR3 protein, CDR3 DNA. The D gene is left open where the match is weak. Expanded clones get a size class; other rows say once, few or many, or leave the size out.

once	-	TRBV20-1	TRBJ1-6	CSARGAGYNSPLHF	TGCAGTGCTCGTGGCGCGGGCTATAATTCACCCCTCCACTTT
-	-	TRBV2	TRBJ2-3	CASRRGPDTQYF	TGTGCCAGCAGGCGCGGACCCGATACGCAGTATTTT
once	-	TRBV15	TRBJ2-3	CATSRVLDLRAGTQYF	TGTGCCACCAGCAGAGTACTGGATTTAAGGGCTGGCACGCAGTATTTT
-	-	TRBV5-4	TRBJ1-1	CASSLGQTNTEAFF	TGTGCCAGCAGCCTGGGACAAACGAACACTGAAGCTTTCTTT
-	-	TRBV9	TRBJ2-7	CASSVGSRSYEQYF	TGTGCCAGCAGCGTTGGCTCGAGGTCCTACGAGCAGTACTTC
-	-	TRBV27	TRBJ2-7	CASRLSVAGVSYEQYF	TGTGCCAGCCGCTTGAGTGTGGCGGGCGTCTCCTACGAGCAGTACTTC
-	-	TRBV4-1	TRBJ2-2	CASSQGFRRVHGELFF	TGCGCCAGCAGCCAAGGCTTTAGGAGGGTACACGGGGAGCTGTTTTTT
-	-	TRBV28	TRBJ2-5	CASGGPGTAIRETQYF	TGTGCCAGCGGGGGCCCCGGGACGGCCATCCGGGAGACCCAGTACTTC
-	-	TRBV7-9	TRBJ2-5	CASSLSGETQYF	TGTGCCAGCAGCTTATCAGGGGAGACCCAGTACTTC
once	-	TRBV19	TRBJ2-1	CASSIGDYYNEQFF	TGTGCCAGTAGTATTGGGGATTATTACAATGAGCAGTTCTTC
-	-	TRBV19	TRBJ1-4	CASSSELGGSGKLFF	TGTGCCAGTAGTAGTGAGTTGGGGGGTTCAGGAAAACTGTTTTTT
few	TRBD1	TRBV6-6	TRBJ1-1	CASSRQGAQIGTEAFF	TGTGCCAGCAGTCGACAGGGGGCGCAAATAGGCACTGAAGCTTTCTTT
-	TRBD1	TRBV28	TRBJ1-1	CASISTGYTEAFF	TGTGCCAGCATCTCGACAGGGTACACTGAAGCTTTCTTT
-	-	TRBV5-1	TRBJ2-7	CASSLDRLEQYF	TGCGCCAGCAGCTTGGACAGACTGGAGCAGTACTTC
-	TRBD1	TRBV7-9	TRBJ1-3	CASSSSGGDTIYF	TGTGCCAGCAGCTCCTCAGGGGGAGACACCATATATTTT
once	-	TRBV4-2	TRBJ2-1	CASSQGDPNEQFF	TGTGCCAGCAGCCAAGGGGACCCCAATGAGCAGTTCTTC
few	-	TRBV5-4	TRBJ2-5	CASSLQGRLETQYF	TGTGCCAGCAGCCTCCAGGGGAGATTAGAGACCCAGTACTTC
-	-	TRBV5-4	TRBJ2-3	CASSPNRGGDTQYF	TGTGCCAGCAGCCCAAACCGGGGAGGAGATACGCAGTATTTT
-	-	TRBV18	TRBJ2-6	CASSPWREANVLTF	TGTGCCAGCTCTCCCTGGAGAGAGGCCAACGTCCTGACTTTC
-	-	TRBV12-3/TRBV12-4	TRBJ1-5	CASSGGGQPQHF	TGTGCCTCCTCGGGGGGCGGGCAGCCCCAGCATTTT
-	-	TRBV6-1	TRBJ1-5	CASSEQGNQPQHF	TGTGCCAGCAGTGAGCAGGGAAATCAGCCCCAGCATTTT
-	TRBD2	TRBV7-6	TRBJ2-1	CASSKGLDSLYEQFF	TGTGCCAGCAGCAAGGGACTAGACAGTTTGTATGAGCAGTTCTTC
-	TRBD2	TRBV6-5	TRBJ2-4	CASHSGTTNIQYF	TGTGCCAGCCATTCCGGGACTACTAACATTCAGTACTTC